This T cell receptor beta chain was sequenced in a study of Graves' ophthalmopathy and Graves' hyperthyroidism (dated by TCRdb to the late 2010s). About the full investigation: Peripheral blood samples were taken at the time of initial diagnosis, before any treatment was given. The study used TCR beta repertoire signatures to distinguish Graves' ophthalmopathy from Graves' hyperthyroidism and to predict progression to ophthalmopathy. In total, 135 blood samples were TCR-sequenced: some 40 ophthalmopathy, 75 hyperthyroidism and about 17 hyperthyroidism-to-ophthalmopathy patients. A discovery set of 100 or so patients (43 ophthalmopathy, approximately 58 stable hyperthyroidism) was enrolled to explore V-J signatures distinguishing ophthalmopathy from hyperthyroidism. An independent validation cohort comprised under 20 hyperthyroidism patients and roughly 15 patients who later progressed from hyperthyroidism to ophthalmopathy. In over five hyperthyroidism patients, the T-cell repertoires found in thyroid tissue were compared with those found in blood. After sampling, hyperthyroidism patients received methimazole starting at 30 mg daily, and ophthalmopathy patients received high-dose intravenous methylprednisolone.

Ophthalmopathy patients had moderately to severely active disease, Clinical Activity Score of at least 3, NOSPECS grade of at least 4, and disease duration under 3 months. Patients were excluded if they had other autoimmune diseases, uncontrolled infections, pregnancy or lactation. Diagnosis relied on clinical symptoms, serum thyroxine, TRAb, thyroid ultrasound and orbital computed tomography. Using Ficoll-Paque density gradient centrifugation, PBMCs were isolated from about 9.4 ml of fresh peripheral blood. Total RNA was extracted using Trizol reagent, and RNA quality was checked on an Agilent 2100 Bioanalyzer. The paper's findings and limits, for the study overall: Among expanded thyroid clonotypes with frequency above 0.001, most also showed up in blood, which suggests that blood repertoires may reflect the thyroid immune response. No statistical method was used to predetermine the sample size, and group allocation was not hidden from the investigators. In validation, the model predicted ophthalmopathy progression with 55% to 71% sensitivity and about 73% specificity; some 13 predicted patients were CT-confirmed with GO in a median of approximately six months. In cross-validation, the 13-signature model distinguished ophthalmopathy from stable hyperthyroidism with about 90% sensitivity and roughly 81% specificity, while in the test set the corresponding values were around 79% and 71%.

To note about this clonotype: Its antigen remains undetermined. No base quality values were provided; no much bigger clone lies one nucleotide off.

At the junction V is shortened by 5 bases and J by 0 bases, with 25 bases in between. The CDR3 runs 19 residues from the cysteine to the phenylalanine. CDR3 DNA only is kept here, 57 bases in frame from base 1. CDR1 and CDR2, looked up from the germline V gene (reference sequence), are LNHNV and YYDKDF. TCR beta CDR3 regions were amplified from RNA transcripts for repertoire sequencing. HTBI primers and the Qiagen OneStep RT-PCR kit were used in a first-round RT-PCR, which was followed by a second-round multiplex PCR, size selection and purification. Libraries were sequenced on an Illumina HiSeq2000 using paired-end 100 bp reads. From the authors' description of their analysis: SOAPnuke was used to process the reads, throwing out any read that had adapters, had uncalled bases, had a mean Phred below 15, or lacked an exact constant-primer or identifier match. COPE v1.2.5 was used to merge high-quality paired reads. Clonotypes were defined as unique nucleotide sequences and were aligned to IMGT TRB V, D and J references using MiTCR v1.1. Analysis was restricted to V-J combinations with a frequency above 0.0001, which covered about 99% of repertoires. For each V-J combination, a TCR clonal expansion and chaos score was defined as the ratio of F50 clonal expansion to chaos observed in the TCRdist matrix. Features were reduced by Welch's t-statistics and random forest to some 13 V-J combinations, which fed a naive Bayes classifier. Thyroid-blood repertoire similarity was quantified with the Morisita-Horn index. TCRdb reprocessing: public reads trimmed at Q25 with fastp, clones called with MiXCR, in-frame beta chains kept. Each entry merges the rows of one CDR3 protein and shows their most common DNA and genes. These V and J calls are TCRdb output, not the study's own analysis. Here the sample has 200,000 to 250,000 distinct CDR3 sequences; 45% occur a single time. Jointly, the top ten make up roughly half of the sample.

This receptor was identified in an adult man with Graves' ophthalmopathy. The sequence links TRBV15 to TRBJ1-1, with TRBD1 perhaps the D gene, on 5 matching bases. Sequencing was performed on peripheral blood. In nucleotides, the sequence is TGTGCCACCAGCCCCTGGGACGGACCCGAGGGACGATTGAACACTGAAGCTTTCTTT. Translation gives CATSPWDGPEGRLNTEAFF.